This is a list of T cell receptor beta chains from one sample in a study of T cells in localized non-small cell lung cancer. The data were produced by immunoSEQ multiplex PCR, yet TCRdb's version contains in-frame clones alone and is incomplete. The table includes thousands of clones, 23% detected once. The material sequenced was normal lung tissue next to the tumor, taken before any cancer treatment. The receptor source for this set is a woman between 35 and 70 years old with stage I lung adenocarcinoma. CDR3s include the opening cysteine and the closing phenylalanine or tryptophan. D genes are given only for firm matches. Clone size appears in some rows only: once, few, many, or a class for an expanded clone.

>-|TRBV29-1|TRBJ1-4|-
CSAGGASGRSNEKLFF
TGCAGCGCTGGGGGGGCGTCCGGGAGGTCGAATGAAAAACTGTTTTTT
>-|TRBV28|TRBJ2-2|-
CASSLGRVGGELFF
TGTGCCAGCAGTTTAGGCAGGGTCGGGGGGGAGCTGTTTTTT
>few|TRBV7-4|TRBJ2-3|TRBD2
CASSPPGGYTQYF
TGTGCCAGCAGCCCCCCGGGGGGGTATACGCAGTATTTT
>-|TRBV6-8|TRBJ2-3|TRBD1
CASRRTGLGLGDTQYF
TGTGCCAGCAGAAGGACAGGGCTCGGGCTAGGAGATACGCAGTATTTT
>few|TRBV18|TRBJ2-5|-
CASSGGDLETQYF
TGTGCCAGCTCAGGAGGGGATCTAGAGACCCAGTACTTC
>-|TRBV28|TRBJ1-2|-
CASSRRGYGYTF
TGTGCCAGCTCGAGACGGGGCTATGGCTACACCTTC
>-|TRBV5-1|TRBJ2-1|-
CASSLEFGQPNEQFF
TGCGCCAGCAGCTTGGAGTTCGGGCAACCCAATGAGCAGTTCTTC
>-|TRBV6-8|TRBJ1-2|TRBD1
CASTAGTGDGYTF
TGTGCCAGCACCGCAGGGACAGGAGATGGCTACACCTTC
>few|TRBV29-1|TRBJ2-1|-
CSTAYRWDNEQFF
TGCAGCACTGCGTACAGGTGGGACAATGAGCAGTTCTTC
>-|TRBV28|TRBJ2-5|TRBD2
CASSSGLADIQETQYF
TGTGCCAGCAGTTCTGGACTAGCGGACATCCAAGAGACCCAGTACTTC
>-|TRBV6-8|TRBJ1-4|-
CASGSRERGFNEKLFF
TGTGCCTCGGGGTCCCGGGAGAGGGGCTTTAATGAAAAACTGTTTTTT
>medium-sized|TRBV11-3|TRBJ2-1|TRBD2
CASSSRRDYSNEQFF
TGTGCCAGCAGCTCCCGCCGGGACTATAGCAATGAGCAGTTCTTC
>-|TRBV30|TRBJ2-7|-
CAWLRAGSYEQYF
TGTGCCTGGCTTAGGGCAGGGTCCTACGAGCAGTACTTC
>-|TRBV9|TRBJ1-2|-
CASSVGGANYGYTF
TGTGCCAGCAGCGTAGGAGGGGCGAACTATGGCTACACCTTC
>-|TRBV6-8|TRBJ1-1|TRBD1
CASRSGTGRTGDTEAFF
TGTGCCAGCAGGTCCGGGACAGGGAGGACGGGCGACACTGAAGCTTTCTTT
>medium-sized|TRBV9|TRBJ2-3|-
CASSGVQAPDTQYF
TGTGCCAGCTCTGGGGTACAGGCTCCTGATACGCAGTATTTT
>-|TRBV18|TRBJ1-4|-
CASSPRRPFNEKLFF
TGTGCCAGCTCACCACGGAGACCTTTTAATGAAAAACTGTTTTTT
>medium-sized|TRBV9|TRBJ1-5|-
CASSLGIRNQPQHF
TGTGCCAGCAGTCTCGGGATTCGCAATCAGCCCCAGCATTTT
>-|TRBV18|TRBJ2-5|-
CASSPPAFQETQYF
TGTGCCAGCTCACCACCGGCCTTTCAAGAGACCCAGTACTTC
>-|TRBV29-1|TRBJ2-5|TRBD1
CSARRGPNETQYF
TGCAGCGCCCGCAGGGGGCCGAATGAGACCCAGTACTTC
>-|TRBV9|TRBJ1-1|TRBD1
CASSEQGDTEAFF
TGTGCCAGCAGTGAACAGGGGGACACTGAAGCTTTCTTT
>-|TRBV9|TRBJ1-5|-
CASSGSISNQPQHF
TGTGCCAGCAGTGGTAGTATTAGCAATCAGCCCCAGCATTTT
>-|TRBV19|TRBJ2-1|-
CASSIASRGIGGNEQFF
TGTGCCAGTAGTATAGCTTCACGGGGGATCGGAGGCAATGAGCAGTTCTTC
>-|TRBV28|TRBJ2-7|-
CASSIGSRTYEQYF
TGTGCCAGCAGTATTGGGTCACGAACCTACGAGCAGTACTTC
>-|TRBV9|TRBJ2-3|TRBD2
CASSVGLAGAYDTQYF
TGTGCCAGCAGCGTAGGACTAGCGGGAGCATATGATACGCAGTATTTT
>-|TRBV18|TRBJ2-5|-
CASSFGYGETQYF
TGTGCCAGCTCCTTCGGGTACGGAGAGACCCAGTACTTC
>-|TRBV9|TRBJ1-2|-
CASSVGGLSGYTF
TGTGCCAGCAGCGTAGGGGGGTTATCTGGCTACACCTTC
>few|TRBV7-2|TRBJ2-7|-
CASTPTPEREQYF
TGTGCCAGCACCCCAACCCCAGAACGCGAGCAGTACTTC
>-|TRBV6-8|TRBJ1-3|-
CASSTGSGNTIYF
TGTGCCAGCAGTACAGGGTCCGGAAACACCATATATTTT
>-|TRBV11-1|TRBJ2-3|-
CASSLGGALHTDTQYF
TGTGCCAGCAGCTTAGGGGGAGCCCTGCACACAGATACGCAGTATTTT
>-|TRBV5-1|TRBJ1-2|-
CASSLGSRDTYGYTF
TGCGCCAGCAGCTTGGGGTCCCGGGACACCTATGGCTACACCTTC
>-|TRBV18|TRBJ2-3|-
CASSPPSVGTDTQYF
TGTGCCAGCTCACCACCATCGGTCGGTACAGATACGCAGTATTTT
>medium-sized|TRBV9|TRBJ2-2|-
CASSAQSANTGELFF
TGTGCCAGCAGTGCCCAGTCAGCCAACACCGGGGAGCTGTTTTTT
>-|TRBV11-3|TRBJ1-4|-
CASSLRFSVGELFF
TGTGCCAGCAGCTTGAGGTTTTCGGTCGGAGAACTGTTTTTT
>-|TRBV6-8|TRBJ2-3|-
CASSLSIWGRTDTQYF
TGTGCCAGCAGCCTTTCTATCTGGGGTAGAACAGATACGCAGTATTTT
>few|TRBV15|TRBJ2-2|TRBD1
CATSRGQGGTGELFF
TGTGCCACCAGCAGGGGACAGGGAGGCACCGGGGAGCTGTTTTTT
>once|TRBV12-5|TRBJ2-2|-
CASGLTPGPNTGELFF
TGTGCTAGTGGTTTGACACCGGGACCTAACACCGGGGAGCTGTTTTTT
>few|TRBV11-3|TRBJ2-5|-
CASSSLDHFGETQYF
TGTGCCAGCAGCTCACTGGACCACTTTGGGGAGACCCAGTACTTC
>-|TRBV18|TRBJ2-1|-
CASSPRTDNEQFF
TGTGCCAGCTCACCCAGGACAGACAATGAGCAGTTCTTC
>few|TRBV5-1|TRBJ2-3|TRBD2
CASSLGGESTDTQYF
TGCGCCAGCAGCCTGGGGGGGGAAAGCACAGATACGCAGTATTTT
>medium-sized|TRBV11-3|TRBJ1-1|-
CASSLGDRRNTEAFF
TGTGCCAGCAGCTTAGGTGACAGGAGGAACACTGAAGCTTTCTTT
>medium-sized|TRBV11-3|TRBJ2-1|TRBD1
CASSRQGASGNEQFF
TGTGCCAGCAGCCGCCAGGGGGCGTCGGGCAATGAGCAGTTCTTC
>-|TRBV5-1|TRBJ2-6|-
CASSLVYSGASGANVLTF
TGCGCCAGCAGCTTGGTCTATAGCGGAGCCTCTGGGGCCAACGTCCTGACTTTC
>-|TRBV11-3|TRBJ1-3|TRBD1
CASSPGTASGNTIYF
TGTGCCAGCAGCCCTGGGACAGCCTCTGGAAACACCATATATTTT
>-|TRBV28|TRBJ2-3|-
CASSLGLTGTDTQYF
TGTGCCAGCAGTTTGGGGCTAACGGGAACAGATACGCAGTATTTT
>medium-sized|TRBV11-3|TRBJ2-1|TRBD1
CASSFGGQGINEQFF
TGTGCCAGCAGCTTCGGGGGACAGGGAATAAATGAGCAGTTCTTC
>-|TRBV14|TRBJ2-7|TRBD1
CASSPRHAGTDSYEQYF
TGTGCCAGCAGCCCAAGACACGCCGGGACAGACTCCTACGAGCAGTACTTC